The clone carrying this T cell receptor beta chain appeared a few times. Method: immunoSEQ multiplex PCR; TCRdb's copy keeps in-frame clones and lacks some. The data contain some 400,000 clones, over 75% of them singletons. The data originate from a study of blood T cell repertoires in COVID-19. There are 14 residues in the CDR3. The germline gives CDR1 MNHNS, CDR2 SASEGT. The junction had 0 bases not matched to a gene; V was cut back by 1 base and J by 9 bases. The sequence was collected from a man aged 30 to 45 who had recovered from COVID-19. Sequenced: PBMCs or T cells enriched from blood (not recorded which). J is TRBJ1-6 and V is TRBV6-1; TRBD1 matches at 10 bases. This CDR3 reads CASSEGDRGSPLHF. In DNA, the CDR3 is TGTGCCAGCAGTGAAGGGGACAGGGGTTCACCCCTCCACTTT.